Following are 4 T cell receptor beta chains from one sample sequenced in a study of a mutant IDH1 vaccine in newly diagnosed glioma. Specified time point: baseline, week 1 (first vaccination visit). Stated treatment: pre-vaccination baseline after standard-of-care therapy. Clones were sequenced by immunoSEQ multiplex PCR, and TCRdb holds only the in-frame ones, with some missing. The profile covers about 88,000 clones, with approximately 80% appearing a single time and 5% to 5.5% taken by the ten largest. The sequencing here drew on PBMCs, taken from a glioma patient treated with radiotherapy, temozolomide or both. Source of these receptors: a man between 40 and 49 years old with glioma. Some clones in this sample may be carry-over from other donors' samples.

The chain has TRBV19 and TRBJ1-5; D not resolved. With 4 bases removed from V and 6 bases from J, the gap between germline ends came to 10 bases. Germline V gene sequence: CDR1 LNHDA, CDR2 SQIVND (reference sequence). The CDR3 extends over 13 amino acids. CDR3 residues: CASSSSEGQPQHF. The CDR3 DNA follows: TGTGCCAGTAGTAGCAGTGAGGGTCAGCCCCAGCATTTT. Based on the CDR3 plus reference TRBV19 and TRBJ1-5, the full variable domain is DGGITQSPKYLFRKEGQNVTLSCEQNLNHDAMYWYRQDPGQGLRLIYYSQIVNDFQKGDIAEGYSVSREKKESFPLTVTSAQKNPTAFYLCASSSSEGQPQHFGDGTRLSIL.

The rearrangement links TRBV4-2 to TRBJ2-7; 7 bases align to TRBD1. Germline loops: CDR1 LGHNA, CDR2 YNFKEQ. The length of the CDR3 is 16 residues. V shed 1 base, J shed 2 bases, and the junction held 8 bases outside the gene matches. The CDR3, as DNA: TGTGCCAGCAGCCAAGCGAGAAGGGACAGAGCCTACGAGCAGTACTTC. Its protein is CASSQARRDRAYEQYF.

This sequence joins TRBV29-1 and TRBJ2-5, with TRBD1 identical over 8 bases. The junction had 9 bases not matched to a gene; V was cut back by 7 bases and J by 2 bases. This CDR3 is 14 amino acids long. Per germline, CDR1 SQVTM and CDR2 ANQGSEA. The CDR3 region is CSGLDRVDQETQYF. The CDR3, as DNA: TGCAGCGGATTGGACAGGGTTGATCAAGAGACCCAGTACTTC.

The chain has TRBV2 and TRBJ2-7; 9 bases match TRBD1. Per the germline V gene, CDR1 is SNHLY and CDR2 is FYNNEI. The CDR3 runs to 15 residues. After removal of 6 bases from V and 1 base from J, the junction contained 7 bases not matched to a gene. CDR3 residues: CASSFGQGISYEQYF. CDR3 bases: TGTGCCAGCAGCTTCGGACAGGGGATTTCCTACGAGCAGTACTTC.